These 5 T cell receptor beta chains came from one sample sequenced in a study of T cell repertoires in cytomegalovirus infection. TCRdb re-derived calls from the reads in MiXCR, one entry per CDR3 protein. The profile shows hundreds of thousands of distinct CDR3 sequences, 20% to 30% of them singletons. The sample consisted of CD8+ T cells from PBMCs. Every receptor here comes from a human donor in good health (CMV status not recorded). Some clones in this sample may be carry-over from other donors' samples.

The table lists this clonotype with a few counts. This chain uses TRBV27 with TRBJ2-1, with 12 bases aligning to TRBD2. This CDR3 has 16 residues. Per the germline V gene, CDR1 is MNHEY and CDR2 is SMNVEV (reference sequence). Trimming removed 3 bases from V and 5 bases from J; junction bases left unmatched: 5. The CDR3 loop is CASSFSSGGADNEQFF. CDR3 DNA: TGTGCCAGCAGTTTTTCTAGCGGGGGGGCCGACAATGAGCAGTTCTTC.

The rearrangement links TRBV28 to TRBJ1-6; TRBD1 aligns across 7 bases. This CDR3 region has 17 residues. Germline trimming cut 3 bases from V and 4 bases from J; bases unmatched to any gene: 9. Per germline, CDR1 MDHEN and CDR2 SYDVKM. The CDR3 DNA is TGTGCCAGCAGTTTTCCCCCTTCGGGACAGTATAATTCACCCCTCCACTTT. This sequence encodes CASSFPPSGQYNSPLHF.

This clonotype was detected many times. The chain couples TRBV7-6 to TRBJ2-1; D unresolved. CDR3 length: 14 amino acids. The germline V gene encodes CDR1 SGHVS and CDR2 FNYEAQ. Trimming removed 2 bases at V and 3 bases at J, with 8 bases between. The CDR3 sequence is CASSLLTGYNEQFF. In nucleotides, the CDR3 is TGTGCCAGCAGCTTACTTACGGGCTACAATGAGCAGTTCTTC. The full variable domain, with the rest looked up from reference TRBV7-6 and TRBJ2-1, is GAGVSQSPRYKVTKRGQDVALRCDPISGHVSLYWYRQALGQGPEFLTYFNYEAQQDKSGLPNDRFSAERPEGSISTLTIQRTEQRDSAMYRCASSLLTGYNEQFFGPGTRLTVL.

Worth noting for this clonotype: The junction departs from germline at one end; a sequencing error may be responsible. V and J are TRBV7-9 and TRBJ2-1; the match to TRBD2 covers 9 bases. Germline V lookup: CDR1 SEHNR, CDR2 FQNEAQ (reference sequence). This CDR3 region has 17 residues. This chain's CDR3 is CVSSTRILAGSYNEQFF. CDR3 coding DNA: TGTGTCAGCAGCACCCGAATTCTAGCGGGGAGCTACAATGAGCAGTTCTTC.

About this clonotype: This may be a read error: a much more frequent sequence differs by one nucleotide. For the CDR3, the DNA is TGTGCCAGCAGTTACTCGCGGGGGTTCGTCGGGGATCTGTTTTTT. Translated: CASSYSRGFVGDLFF. V gene TRBV6-6 combines with J gene TRBJ2-2, with 7 bases matching TRBD2. Germline values: CDR1 MNHNY, CDR2 SVGAGI (reference sequence). The CDR3 is made up of 15 amino acids.